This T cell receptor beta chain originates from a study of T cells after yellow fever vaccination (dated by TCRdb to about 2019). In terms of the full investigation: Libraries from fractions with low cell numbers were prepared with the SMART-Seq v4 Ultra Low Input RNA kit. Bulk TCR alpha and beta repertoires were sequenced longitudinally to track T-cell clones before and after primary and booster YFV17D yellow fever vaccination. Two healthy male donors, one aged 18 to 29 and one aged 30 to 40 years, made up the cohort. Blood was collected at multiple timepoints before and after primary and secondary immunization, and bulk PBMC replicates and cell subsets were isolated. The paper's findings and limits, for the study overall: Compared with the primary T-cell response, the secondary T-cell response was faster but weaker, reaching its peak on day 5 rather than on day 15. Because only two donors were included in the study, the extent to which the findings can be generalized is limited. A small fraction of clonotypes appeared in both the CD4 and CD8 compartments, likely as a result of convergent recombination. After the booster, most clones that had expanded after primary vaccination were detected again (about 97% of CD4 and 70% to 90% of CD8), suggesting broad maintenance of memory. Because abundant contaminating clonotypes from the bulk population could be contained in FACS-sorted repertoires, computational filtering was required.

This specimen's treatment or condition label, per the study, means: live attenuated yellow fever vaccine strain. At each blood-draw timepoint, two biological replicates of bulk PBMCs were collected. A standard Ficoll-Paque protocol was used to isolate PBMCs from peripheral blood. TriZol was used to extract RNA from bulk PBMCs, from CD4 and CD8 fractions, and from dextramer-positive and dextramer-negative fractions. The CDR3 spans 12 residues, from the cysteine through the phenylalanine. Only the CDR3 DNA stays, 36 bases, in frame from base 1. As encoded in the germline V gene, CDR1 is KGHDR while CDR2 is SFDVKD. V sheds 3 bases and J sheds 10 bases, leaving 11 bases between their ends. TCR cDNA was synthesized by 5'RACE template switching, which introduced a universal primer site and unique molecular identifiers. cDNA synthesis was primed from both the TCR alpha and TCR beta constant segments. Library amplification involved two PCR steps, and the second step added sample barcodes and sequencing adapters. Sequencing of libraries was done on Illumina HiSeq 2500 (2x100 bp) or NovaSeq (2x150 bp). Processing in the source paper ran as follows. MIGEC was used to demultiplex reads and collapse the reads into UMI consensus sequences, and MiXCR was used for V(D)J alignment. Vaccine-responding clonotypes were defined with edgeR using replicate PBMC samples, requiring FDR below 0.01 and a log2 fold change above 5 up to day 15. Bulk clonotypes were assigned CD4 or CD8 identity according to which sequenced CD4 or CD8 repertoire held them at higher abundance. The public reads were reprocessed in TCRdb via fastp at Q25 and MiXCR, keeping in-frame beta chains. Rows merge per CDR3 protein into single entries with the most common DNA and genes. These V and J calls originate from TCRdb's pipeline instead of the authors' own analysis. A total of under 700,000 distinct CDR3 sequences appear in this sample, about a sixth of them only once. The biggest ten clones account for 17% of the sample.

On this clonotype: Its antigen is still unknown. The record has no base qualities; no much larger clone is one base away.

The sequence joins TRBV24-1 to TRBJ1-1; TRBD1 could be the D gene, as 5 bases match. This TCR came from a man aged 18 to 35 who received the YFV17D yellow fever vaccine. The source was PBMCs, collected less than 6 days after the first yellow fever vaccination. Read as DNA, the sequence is TGTGCCACCAGTGATACACGGGGGAGAGCTTTCTTT. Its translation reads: CATSDTRGRAFF.